This T cell receptor (beta chain) was sequenced during a study of cytomegalovirus exposure and HLA in healthy donors. PCR used 60 Vbeta primers and 13 Jbeta primers. Clones were sequenced by immunoSEQ multiplex PCR, and TCRdb holds only the in-frame ones, with some missing. In the table there are about 100,000 clones, around 85% of which are singletons. The V gene end was trimmed by 0 bases and the J gene end by 4 bases; junction bases not matched to a gene: 4. Germline V gene data show CDR1 as SGHDN and CDR2 as FVKESK. There are 16 residues in the CDR3. The TCR was taken from a man aged 25-45 years in good health and CMV-seronegative. Specimen: PBMCs. This chain links TRBV14 with TRBJ2-1; 9 positions agree with TRBD2. CDR3 sequence reads: CASSQDGLAGYNEQFF. CDR3 DNA sequence: TGTGCCAGCAGCCAAGACGGGCTAGCGGGATACAATGAGCAGTTCTTC.